These 9 T cell receptor beta chains originate from one sample sequenced in a study of T cell responses to AZD1222 COVID-19 vaccine. TCRdb's table, derived via immunoSEQ multiplex PCR, lists solely in-frame clones and lacks some. The data contain 120,000 or so clones, roughly nine tenths of them seen just once; the ten biggest clones take up approximately 30%. The source was peripheral blood, collected on day 0 of AZD1222 vaccination. All receptors come from an adult in good health.

The gene calls are TRBV9 and TRBJ2-3, with TRBD1 identical over 10 bases. The germline CDR1 and CDR2 sequences are SGDLS and YYNGEE. This CDR3 has 14 residues. The junction had 6 bases not matched to a gene; V was cut back by 10 bases and J by 1 base. The CDR3 DNA sequence: TGTGCCCCCCCTGGGACAGGGGGCACAGATACGCAGTATTTT. Its translation: CAPPGTGGTDTQYF.

Here the CDR3 DNA reads TGTGCCAGCAGCCAAACGGTCGCTAACTATGGCTACACCTTC. Its protein is CASSQTVANYGYTF. The gene calls are TRBV14 and TRBJ1-2, with D unclear. The CDR3 is 14 amino acids. Looked up from germline, CDR1 is SGHDN and CDR2 is FVKESK. The V end was cut by 2 bases, the J end by 0 bases, with 7 bases between.

V gene TRBV6-5 combines with J gene TRBJ2-1; 7 positions match TRBD1. This CDR3 has 16 residues. CDR1 is MNHEY and CDR2 is SVGAGI in the germline V gene. The V segment lost 3 bases and the J segment 8 bases; nucleotides outside the gene matches: 13. The CDR3 coding sequence is TGTGCCAGCAGTTATCGGGACAGCCCTACCGGCTATGAGCAGTTCTTC. Translating gives CASSYRDSPTGYEQFF.

This sequence joins TRBV10-3 and TRBJ1-2, with D unclear. The CDR3 runs 11 residues. Germline V gene data show CDR1 as ENHRY and CDR2 as SYGVKD. Trimming pared 2 bases from V and 8 bases from J, leaving 6 bases between. The CDR3 coding sequence is TGTGCCATCAGTGAGCCCTCAGGCTACACCTTC. Its translation: CAISEPSGYTF.

The rearrangement links TRBV10-3 to TRBJ1-2; D perhaps matches TRBD1 (6 bases). CDR1 and CDR2 from the germline V gene are ENHRY and SYGVKD. Trimming removed 4 bases at V and 5 bases at J, with 8 bases between. This CDR3 region has 12 residues. The CDR3 loop is CAISGGGYGYTF. The CDR3 DNA reads TGTGCCATCAGTGGAGGGGGTTATGGCTACACCTTC.

The chain joins TRBV5-4 to TRBJ2-1; 11 bases fit TRBD2. The CDR3 is 15 amino acids. V trimming: 1 base; J trimming: 10 bases; junction bases outside the gene matches: 7. Germline values: CDR1 SGHNT, CDR2 YYREEE (reference sequence). The CDR3 is CASSLTGLAGQEQFF. The DNA for the CDR3 is TGTGCCAGCAGCTTGACTGGACTAGCGGGCCAAGAGCAGTTCTTC.

The chain recombines TRBV12-3 or TRBV12-4 with TRBJ1-4; a possible D gene is TRBD1 (5 bases). CDR3 length equals 13 residues. V lost 7 bases and J 6 bases, leaving 12 bases between the germline ends. CDR3 loop: CASKAGVHEKLFF. In nucleotides, the CDR3 is TGTGCCAGCAAGGCGGGGGTGCATGAAAAACTGTTTTTT.

The chain joins TRBV29-1 to TRBJ1-1, with TRBD1 identical over 10 bases. Germline V gives CDR1 SQVTM, CDR2 ANQGSEA. The CDR3 loop spans 16 amino acids. The J segment lost 1 base and the V segment lost 6 bases, leaving 11 bases of the junction unmatched. The CDR3 DNA is TGCAGCGTCAGACAGGGGGCCGTTGGGAGGAACACTGAAGCTTTCTTT. Its translation is CSVRQGAVGRNTEAFF.

The chain employs TRBV6-1 and TRBJ2-7, with D maybe TRBD2 (6 bases). V was pared by 2 bases and J by 6 bases, with 14 bases between. This CDR3 has 14 amino acids. From germline, CDR1 is MNHNS and CDR2 SASEGT. The CDR3 sequence: CASSERGRAGEQYF. For the CDR3, the DNA is TGTGCCAGCAGTGAAAGGGGACGAGCGGGCGAGCAGTACTTC.